This TCR beta chain is drawn from a study of human T cells and chemical hapten exposure. Overall study context: From small differences in pooled library volume came most of the variation in per-sample TCR yields. Findings and caveats of the study: DPC sensitization produced no change in TCRs with frequency above 1 in 1000. Significantly greater numbers of large CDR3 similarity clusters came from expanded TCRs than from controls.

Time point noted: patch test 2, 6 weeks after DPC sensitization. The treatment denotes: therapeutic diphenylcyclopropenone sensitization with weekly scalp DPC. CDR3 size: 14 residues. The V gene's germline CDR1 is SGHVS and CDR2 FQNEAQ. V gave up 5 bases and J gave up 1 base, with 11 bases separating them. The library put unique molecular identifiers onto individual cDNA molecules. TCRdb recomputed calls from the RACE reads with MiXCR, one row per CDR3 protein. The data contain about 100,000 distinct CDR3 sequences, 10% to 12% of them singletons. This clonotype was detected only a few times. Its antigen remains unidentified.

The receptor's source is a woman aged 40 to 49 with alopecia areata. Some clones in this sample may be carry-over from other donors' samples. J is TRBJ2-5 and V is TRBV7-8; D tentatively reads TRBD1 or TRBD2 (5 bases each). The source was whole blood, collected in connection with sensitization to the hapten diphenylcyclopropenone (DPC). CDR3 nucleotide sequence: TGTGCCAGCAGCGGCCGGGACGGCCAAGAGACCCAGTACTTC. It specifies CASSGRDGQETQYF.